The 31 T cell receptor beta chains in this list originate from one sample, sequenced in a study of T cell changes during pregnancy in multiple sclerosis. Assay used: immunoSEQ multiplex PCR; TCRdb lists only in-frame clones, some missing. The profile covers around 42,000 clones, with around 90% appearing a single time and around 0.8% taken by the ten largest. This specimen was CD4+ T cells from peripheral blood mononuclear cells, taken before pregnancy. Receptors were obtained from a female donor with multiple sclerosis, enrolled in a pregnancy study.

This sequence joins TRBV5-4 and TRBJ2-3; 10 bases align to TRBD2. The CDR3 loop spans 15 amino acids. With 2 bases clipped from V and 2 bases from J, the junction kept 2 bases outside the gene matches. Germline V lookup: CDR1 SGHNT, CDR2 YYREEE (reference sequence). The CDR3 DNA sequence: TGTGCCAGCAGCTTTACTAGCGGGGTCACAGATACGCAGTATTTT. Its protein product is CASSFTSGVTDTQYF.

CDR3 DNA sequence: TGCGCCAGCAGCCAAGATGAACAGTTCTATGGCTACACCTTC. This encodes CASSQDEQFYGYTF. This chain uses TRBV4-3 with TRBJ1-2; D unresolved. V lost 0 bases and J 4 bases, leaving 9 bases between the germline ends. Germline V gene lookup returns CDR1 LGHNA and CDR2 YSLEER. This CDR3 has 14 residues.

The J gene is TRBJ1-1, the V gene TRBV6-5; a weak D match, TRBD1 (6 bases). There are 14 residues in the CDR3. Trimming removed 2 bases from V and 1 base from J, with 8 bases in between. Germline V CDR1 and CDR2: MNHEY, SVGAGI. CDR3 protein: CASSYQGQNTEAFF. CDR3 nucleotides: TGTGCCAGCAGTTACCAGGGACAGAACACTGAAGCTTTCTTT.

The chain is built from TRBV5-6 and TRBJ1-3; D is unresolved. The CDR3 totals 16 residues. Germline V gene data show CDR1 as SGHDT and CDR2 as YYEEEE. Trimming removed 3 bases from V and 0 bases from J, with 13 bases in between. The CDR3 bases are TGTGCCAGCAGCTGGGGAGCCGGAAACTCTGGAAACACCATATATTTT. Protein: CASSWGAGNSGNTIYF.

The chain has TRBV6-1 and TRBJ1-1; perhaps TRBD1 as D (5 bases). The ends were cut back, 7 bases at V and 3 bases at J, with 15 bases in the middle. The germline gives CDR1 MNHNS, CDR2 SASEGT. This CDR3 spans 14 amino acids. DNA of the CDR3: TGTGCCAGCATCGGGGGAGGTTGGGACACTGAAGCTTTCTTT. Residues: CASIGGGWDTEAFF.

This rearrangement joins TRBV7-6 to TRBJ2-7; a weak D match, TRBD2 (6 bases). V was pared by 1 base and J by 6 bases, with 16 bases between. The CDR3 covers 15 residues. The germline CDR1 and CDR2 sequences are SGHVS and FNYEAQ. The CDR3 coding sequence is TGTGCCAGCAGCTTAGTCGCCGGGGGTGGAGGCGAGCAGTACTTC. Translating it yields CASSLVAGGGGEQYF.

The CDR3 here is CASSPDRVGNQPQHF. CDR3 DNA: TGTGCCAGCAGTCCCGACAGGGTCGGCAATCAGCCCCAGCATTTT. The gene calls are TRBV6-4 and TRBJ1-5; 7 positions agree with TRBD1. The CDR3 sequence is 15 residues long. Germline CDR1 is MRHNA and CDR2 is SNTAGT. With 5 bases clipped from V and 2 bases from J, the junction kept 6 bases outside the gene matches.

This rearrangement joins TRBV6-4 to TRBJ1-6; 9 positions agree with TRBD1. CDR3 length: 15 residues. Germline V gene sequence: CDR1 MRHNA, CDR2 SNTAGT. The V and J ends lost 4 bases and 6 bases, in that order; junction bases with no gene match: 4. As DNA, the CDR3 is TGTGCCAGCAGTGCTAAGACAGGGGGTAATTCACCCCTCCACTTT. Protein product: CASSAKTGGNSPLHF.

The V gene is TRBV5-6, the J gene TRBJ2-1; 10 bases agree with TRBD1. This CDR3 contains 15 residues. Germline assignment: CDR1 SGHDT and CDR2 YYEEEE. V dropped 4 bases and J dropped 6; count of bases not matched to a gene: 7. CDR3 amino acids: CASSQDRGRPNEQFF. CDR3 DNA: TGTGCCAGCAGCCAGGACAGGGGGAGGCCCAATGAGCAGTTCTTC.

CDR3: CASSLDRGEAFF. CDR3 DNA: TGTGCCAGCAGCCTAGACAGGGGTGAAGCTTTCTTT. The V call is TRBV7-9, the J call TRBJ1-1; 8 nucleotides line up with TRBD1. V lost 5 bases to trimming and J lost 7 bases; unmatched junction nucleotides: 3. The CDR3 loop spans 12 amino acids. Germline V CDR1 and CDR2: SEHNR, FQNEAQ (reference sequence). The complete variable domain, with remaining parts taken from reference TRBV7-9 and TRBJ1-1, reads DTGVSQNPRHKITKRGQNVTFRCDPISEHNRLYWYRQTLGQGPEFLTYFQNEAQLEKSRLLSDRFSAERPKGSFSTLEIQRTEQGDSAMYLCASSLDRGEAFFGQGTRLTVV.

This clone was seen just once. The rearrangement links TRBV7-2 to TRBJ2-5; 7 bases are shared with TRBD1. From germline, CDR1 is SGHTA and CDR2 FQGNSA. Trimming took 4 bases from V and 6 from J; bases not matched to a gene: 5. CDR3 length: 13 residues. The DNA of the CDR3 is TGTGCCAGCAGCTCGACAGGGTTTCAGACCCAGTACTTC. Its protein is CASSSTGFQTQYF.

The chain links TRBV9 to TRBJ2-7, with 9 bases identical to TRBD2. Trimming took 0 bases from V and 4 from J; bases not matched to a gene: 2. CDR3 length equals 14 residues. CDR1 and CDR2 (germline): SGDLS, YYNGEE. The chain's CDR3 is CASSVGSGGYEQYF. The CDR3 DNA sequence: TGTGCCAGCAGCGTAGGTAGCGGGGGTTACGAGCAGTACTTC.

The genes are TRBV29-1 and TRBJ1-1; D call uncertain. Germline loops: CDR1 SQVTM, CDR2 ANQGSEA. This CDR3 region has 12 residues. V lost 5 bases and J lost 6, with 13 bases in between. CDR3 DNA: TGCAGCGTTCAGACATTTTACGCTGAAGCTTTCTTT. Translating gives CSVQTFYAEAFF.

The chain's CDR3 is CASSGTGGFHEQYF. DNA for the CDR3: TGTGCCAGCAGTGGTACCGGGGGGTTCCACGAGCAGTACTTC. This chain uses TRBV25-1 with TRBJ2-7; TRBD2 matches at 7 bases. V shed 4 bases, J shed 5 bases, and the junction held 8 bases outside the gene matches. CDR3 length: 14 amino acids. Germline V CDR1 and CDR2: MGHDK, SYGVNS.

The J gene is TRBJ2-2, the V gene TRBV21-1; TRBD2, the table's D call, was not compared with the DNA. TRBV21-1 is labeled a pseudogene. The CDR3 covers 13 residues. The CDR3 protein is CASSPRSTGELFF. The CDR3 region has the DNA TGTGCCAGCAGCCCCCGGAGTACCGGGGAGCTGTTTTTT.

The rearrangement links TRBV18 to TRBJ1-1; the D is unclear. The CDR3 sequence is 13 residues long. V lost 5 bases and J lost 3, with 10 bases in between. Germline V lookup: CDR1 KGHSH, CDR2 LQKENI. In DNA, the CDR3 is TGTGCCAGCTCATCAAACCTAGACACTGAAGCTTTCTTT. It codes for CASSSNLDTEAFF.

This sequence joins TRBV27 and TRBJ1-1; a possible D gene is TRBD1 (5 bases). Germline lookup yields CDR1 MNHEY and CDR2 SMNVEV (reference sequence). V was clipped by 3 bases and J by 7 bases, with 15 bases between them. The CDR3 extends over 14 amino acids. The CDR3 loop reads CASSFLGRVGEAFF. In DNA form, the CDR3 reads TGTGCCAGCAGTTTTTTAGGCAGGGTGGGTGAAGCTTTCTTT.

The chain employs TRBV4-1 and TRBJ1-2; 11 nucleotides agree with TRBD1. CDR1 and CDR2 (germline): MGHRA, YSYEKL. The V gene end was trimmed by 3 bases and the J gene end by 9 bases; junction bases not matched to a gene: 9. The length of the CDR3 is 15 residues. The CDR3 region is CASSQGDRGMNSYTF. The CDR3 DNA is TGCGCCAGCAGCCAGGGGGACAGGGGGATGAATAGCTACACCTTC.

The chain combines TRBV5-6 with TRBJ2-3; TRBD2 agrees at 8 bases. CDR3 length: 15 residues. Germline V lookup: CDR1 SGHDT, CDR2 YYEEEE. The J segment lost 0 bases and the V segment lost 2 bases, leaving 2 bases of the junction unmatched. The CDR3 region has the DNA TGTGCCAGCAGCTTCCCGGGGGGGAGCACAGATACGCAGTATTTT. As protein: CASSFPGGSTDTQYF.

This clone occurred once. The chain recombines TRBV19 with TRBJ1-5, with 9 positions matching TRBD1. CDR3 length: 18 residues. Germline CDR1 is LNHDA and CDR2 is SQIVND (reference sequence). V dropped 2 bases and J dropped 0; count of bases not matched to a gene: 8. This CDR3 reads CASSINHGTGTSNQPQHF. In DNA form, the CDR3 reads TGTGCCAGTAGTATAAATCACGGGACAGGGACTAGCAATCAGCCCCAGCATTTT. Full variable domain (remainder filled in from reference TRBV19 and TRBJ1-5): DGGITQSPKYLFRKEGQNVTLSCEQNLNHDAMYWYRQDPGQGLRLIYYSQIVNDFQKGDIAEGYSVSREKKESFPLTVTSAQKNPTAFYLCASSINHGTGTSNQPQHFGDGTRLSIL.

The chain couples TRBV10-3 to TRBJ1-5; TRBD1 aligns across 8 bases. V lost 4 bases, J lost 1 base, and 3 bases stayed unmatched. From germline, CDR1 is ENHRY and CDR2 SYGVKD. The length of the CDR3 is 15 residues. CDR3 protein: CAISGGTGSNQPQHF. The CDR3 bases are TGTGCCATCAGTGGAGGGACAGGCAGCAATCAGCCCCAGCATTTT.

V usage is TRBV2 and J usage is TRBJ1-5, with TRBD1 matching 7 bases. V lost 1 base and J lost 7; bases outside the gene matches: 7. The CDR3 runs to 15 residues. Per the germline V gene, CDR1 is SNHLY and CDR2 is FYNNEI. The CDR3 region has the DNA TGTGCCAGCAGTGAAGGGGGCAGGGGGATACAGCCCCAGCATTTT. This gives the protein CASSEGGRGIQPQHF.

J is TRBJ1-6 and V is TRBV30; 7 positions match TRBD1. The CDR3 length is 14 residues. J lost 9 bases, V lost 3 bases, and 8 bases had no gene match. Germline V lookup: CDR1 GTSNPN, CDR2 SVGIG (reference sequence). DNA of the CDR3: TGTGCCTGGAGCGGCCAGGGGGTGGTTTCACCCCTCCACTTT. Translation: CAWSGQGVVSPLHF.

The rearrangement links TRBV18 to TRBJ1-1, with D unclear. This CDR3 region has 14 residues. V was pared by 7 bases and J by 3 bases, with 15 bases between. Germline CDR1 KGHSH, CDR2 LQKENI. The CDR3 here is CASFHGGTDTEAFF. CDR3 DNA: TGTGCCAGCTTTCACGGAGGTACCGACACTGAAGCTTTCTTT.

V is TRBV11-1 and J is TRBJ2-3; TRBD2 matches at 13 bases. The V gene end was trimmed by 3 bases and the J gene end by 1 base; junction bases not matched to a gene: 1. Per the germline V gene, CDR1 is SGHAT and CDR2 is FQDESV (reference sequence). CDR3 length: 16 amino acids. The CDR3 loop reads CASSFGLAGGTDTQYF. The CDR3 DNA reads TGTGCCAGCAGCTTTGGACTAGCGGGGGGCACAGATACGCAGTATTTT.

The V call is TRBV6-1, the J call TRBJ2-2, with TRBD1 as a possible D gene (6 bases). V was pared by 10 bases and J by 6 bases, with 15 bases between. The germline gives CDR1 MNHNS, CDR2 SASEGT. The CDR3 totals 13 residues. The CDR3 region is CATNYRESGELFF. The CDR3 DNA is TGTGCCACCAATTACAGGGAATCCGGGGAGCTGTTTTTT.

The chain links TRBV6-6 to TRBJ1-1; 7 bases match TRBD1. The CDR3 length is 13 residues. V shed 6 bases, J shed 5 bases, and the junction held 6 bases outside the gene matches. CDR1 MNHNY and CDR2 SVGAGI come from the germline V gene (reference sequence). The CDR3 sequence is CASSPDRATEAFF. The CDR3 DNA is TGTGCCAGCAGCCCCGACAGGGCGACTGAAGCTTTCTTT.

The CDR3 DNA is TGTGCCATCAACGGCGCTGCCGGGGGGGCCTCGGAGACCCAGTACTTC. This codes for CAINGAAGGASETQYF. The chain couples TRBV10-3 to TRBJ2-5; 8 nucleotides align to TRBD2. Per the germline V gene, CDR1 is ENHRY and CDR2 is SYGVKD. J lost 5 bases, V lost 7 bases, and 15 bases had no gene match. The CDR3 length is 16 residues.

The chain joins TRBV5-5 to TRBJ2-7, with TRBD1 as a possible D gene (7 bases). V lost 4 bases, J lost 7 bases, and 15 bases lay in between. Germline CDR1 reads SGHKS; CDR2 reads YYEKEE (reference sequence). The CDR3 sequence is 13 residues long. The CDR3 sequence is CASSTTGAGEQYF. The CDR3 bases are TGTGCCAGCAGCACTACAGGGGCGGGGGAGCAGTACTTC.

This chain joins TRBV11-1 and TRBJ2-2; TRBD1 matches 11 bases. Germline CDR1 and CDR2: SGHAT and FQDESV (reference sequence). V was pared by 4 bases and J by 6 bases, with 4 bases of the junction left unmatched. The CDR3 runs to 15 residues. The CDR3 region is CASSSGTGGAGELFF. The CDR3 DNA follows: TGTGCCAGCAGCTCCGGGACAGGGGGTGCCGGGGAGCTGTTTTTT.

The chain recombines TRBV7-7 with TRBJ2-7; D uncertain. This CDR3 comprises 14 residues. The V and J ends lost 8 bases and 0 bases respectively, with 14 bases between them. The germline V gene has CDR1 SSHAT and CDR2 FNYEAQ (reference sequence). CDR3 DNA: TGTGCCAGCTCTCCAGGCGTCACCTCCTACGAGCAGTACTTC. Translating it yields CASSPGVTSYEQYF.